Below, 22 T cell receptor beta chains from the same sample are listed, as sequenced in a study of cytomegalovirus exposure and HLA in healthy donors. Only in-frame clones appear in the TCRdb table, and some are missing; sequencing was by immunoSEQ multiplex PCR. The sample has tens of thousands of clones; just over 90% are singletons. Sequencing used PBMCs. Receptor source: a man younger than 30 in good health and CMV-seronegative.

This rearrangement joins TRBV27 to TRBJ2-2; D might be TRBD2 (6 bases). Germline lookup yields CDR1 MNHEY and CDR2 SMNVEV (reference sequence). V was trimmed by 0 bases and J by 7 bases, leaving 18 bases between them. This CDR3 spans 17 amino acids. The CDR3 region has the DNA TGTGCCAGCAGTTTATCCGCGGCTAGCGATCCCTACGGGGAGCTGTTTTTT. Translation: CASSLSAASDPYGELFF.

The V call is TRBV19, the J call TRBJ2-5; TRBD2 aligns across 7 bases. The germline V gene encodes CDR1 LNHDA and CDR2 SQIVND (reference sequence). The CDR3 runs 17 residues. V trimming: 6 bases; J trimming: 2 bases; junction bases outside the gene matches: 15. In DNA, the CDR3 is TGTGCCAGTAGGAGCCAGGGTGGAGCGGGGCTACAAGAGACCCAGTACTTC. Its protein is CASRSQGGAGLQETQYF.

The genes are TRBV5-1 and TRBJ2-7; 12 bases align to TRBD2. Germline V CDR1 and CDR2: SGHRS, YFSETQ. The CDR3 totals 13 residues. Trimming took 5 bases from V and 4 from J; bases not matched to a gene: 1. CDR3 protein: CASRGTSGYEQYF. CDR3 nucleotide sequence: TGCGCCAGCAGAGGGACTAGCGGGTACGAGCAGTACTTC.

This chain connects TRBV5-5 to TRBJ1-5, with TRBD1 matching 7 bases. V lost 4 bases, J lost 6 bases, and 16 bases stayed unmatched. In germline, CDR1 is SGHKS, CDR2 YYEKEE (reference sequence). The CDR3 is made up of 17 amino acids. The CDR3 DNA is TGTGCCAGCAGCCTAGAATCGACAGGGCCGAAGAGTCAGCCCCAGCATTTT. The encoded protein is CASSLESTGPKSQPQHF.

As regards this clone: An end of the junction differs from the germline gene, which may be a read error. The chain recombines TRBV28 with TRBJ1-1; D is perhaps TRBD1 (6 bases). Germline assignment: CDR1 MDHEN and CDR2 SYDVKM. The CDR3 consists of 12 residues. The CDR3 loop reads CASRRTAQPDLF. The CDR3 region has the DNA TGTGCCAGCAGGAGGACAGCACAGCCTGATCTCTTT.

This chain joins TRBV6-1 and TRBJ2-3, with 9 bases aligning to TRBD2. There are 15 residues in the CDR3. The V gene's germline CDR1 is MNHNS and CDR2 SASEGT. The junction had 5 bases not matched to a gene; V was cut back by 5 bases and J by 2 bases. Written as DNA, the CDR3 is TGTGCCAGCAGTCCGACTAGCGGATACACAGATACGCAGTATTTT. Its protein is CASSPTSGYTDTQYF.

The V gene is TRBV5-5, the J gene TRBJ2-7; 8 nucleotides line up with TRBD1. There are 16 residues in the CDR3. V dropped 4 bases and J dropped 0; count of bases not matched to a gene: 9. CDR1 and CDR2 from the germline V gene are SGHKS and YYEKEE (reference sequence). The CDR3 loop is CASSNNRDRTSYEQYF. In DNA, the CDR3 is TGTGCCAGCAGCAACAACCGGGACAGGACCTCCTACGAGCAGTACTTC.

By share of the sample, this clone is medium-sized. The chain is built from TRBV6-1 and TRBJ2-7; 14 bases agree with TRBD2. Germline lookup yields CDR1 MNHNS and CDR2 SASEGT. Trimming cost V 5 bases and J 4 bases; bases outside gene matches: 4. The CDR3 contains 15 residues. CDR3 sequence: CASSQGTSGSYEQYF. As DNA, the CDR3 is TGTGCCAGCAGTCAAGGGACTAGCGGGAGTTACGAGCAGTACTTC.

This sequence joins TRBV27 and TRBJ1-3; weak D call: TRBD1 (6 bases). With 5 bases removed from V and 0 bases from J, the gap between germline ends came to 11 bases. Germline-derived CDR1 and CDR2 are MNHEY and SMNVEV (reference sequence). The length of the CDR3 is 15 residues. The CDR3 bases are TGTGCCAGCAGTCGACAGGCGCCCTCTGGAAACACCATATATTTT. Residues: CASSRQAPSGNTIYF.

DNA of the CDR3: TGTGCCAGCAGCCAAGGAAGGTCAGACAGTGTGAATAATGAAAAACTGTTTTTT. It yields the protein CASSQGRSDSVNNEKLFF. V and J are TRBV4-2 and TRBJ1-4; maybe TRBD1 (5 bases). Trimming removed 1 base at V and 4 bases at J, with 19 bases between. The CDR3 runs 18 residues. Looked up from germline, CDR1 is LGHNA and CDR2 is YNFKEQ.

A single count supports this clone. This sequence joins TRBV7-9 and TRBJ2-1, with 9 positions matching TRBD2. The ends lost 4 bases at V and 4 bases at J; junction bases unmatched: 8. Germline-derived CDR1 and CDR2 are SEHNR and FQNEAQ (reference sequence). The CDR3 has 16 amino acids. The CDR3 protein is CASSWRLAELYNEQFF. The CDR3 coding sequence is TGTGCCAGCAGCTGGAGACTAGCGGAACTGTACAATGAGCAGTTCTTC.

This chain uses TRBV5-4 with TRBJ2-1, with 9 bases matching TRBD2. The junction had 9 bases not matched to a gene; V was cut back by 1 base and J by 7 bases. CDR1 and CDR2 from the germline V gene are SGHNT and YYREEE (reference sequence). There are 16 residues in the CDR3. CDR3 DNA: TGTGCCAGCAGCTTGAAGGTAGCGGGAGTAGGTAATGAGCAGTTCTTC. It specifies CASSLKVAGVGNEQFF.

The chain joins TRBV9 to TRBJ2-5, with 13 bases matching TRBD2. Trimming at V came to 3 bases and at J to 5 bases, leaving 7 bases not matched to a gene. The CDR3 covers 16 residues. The V gene's germline CDR1 is SGDLS and CDR2 YYNGEE. CDR3 bases: TGTGCCAGCAGCGCCCGACTAGCGGGAGGTCGCGAGACCCAGTACTTC. It codes for CASSARLAGGRETQYF. Full variable domain (remainder filled in from reference TRBV9 and TRBJ2-5): DSGVTQTPKHLITATGQRVTLRCSPRSGDLSVYWYQQSLDQGLQFLIQYYNGEERAKGNILERFSAQQFPDLHSELNLSSLELGDSALYFCASSARLAGGRETQYFGPGTRLLVL.

This clone was observed a single time. V and J are TRBV7-8 and TRBJ2-1; D may be TRBD2 (6 bases). Per germline, CDR1 SGHVS and CDR2 FQNEAQ. The CDR3 is 14 amino acids. Trimming shortened V by 5 bases and J by 4 bases, and 12 bases separated the two germline ends. CDR3 nucleotide sequence: TGTGCCAGCAGCCACGGGACTGGATACAATGAGCAGTTCTTC. This codes for CASSHGTGYNEQFF.

The chain joins TRBV18 to TRBJ2-2; 10 bases match TRBD1. Looked up from germline, CDR1 is KGHSH and CDR2 is LQKENI. The CDR3 runs 17 residues. V shed 5 bases and J 6 bases; nucleotides not matched to a gene: 12. The CDR3 DNA sequence: TGTGCCAGCTCAGAAAACTCCGGGACAGGGGTCGCCGGGGAGCTGTTTTTT. It translates to CASSENSGTGVAGELFF.

The sample holds one count of this clone. This CDR3 reads CASSFGGGGQETQYF. CDR3 nucleotides: TGTGCCAGCAGCTTTGGGGGTGGGGGGCAAGAGACCCAGTACTTC. The genes are TRBV7-2 and TRBJ2-5; possibly TRBD2 for D (6 bases). Germline CDR1 and CDR2: SGHTA and FQGNSA. The CDR3 has 15 amino acids. Trimming removed 3 bases from V and 2 bases from J, with 13 bases in between.

The CDR3 DNA follows: TGTGCCAGCAGCCCCCAACCGGTCGCGGGCCCTACCTACGAGCAGTACTTC. This sequence encodes CASSPQPVAGPTYEQYF. The rearrangement joins TRBV4-2 to TRBJ2-7, with a possible D match to TRBD2 (5 bases). The germline gives CDR1 LGHNA, CDR2 YNFKEQ. This CDR3 has 17 amino acids. V lost 4 bases and J lost 2, with 21 bases in between.

V gene TRBV7-2 combines with J gene TRBJ1-1; D uncertain. V was trimmed by 2 bases and J by 3 bases, leaving 13 bases between them. Germline CDR1 SGHTA, CDR2 FQGNSA. CDR3 length: 15 residues. The CDR3 coding sequence is TGTGCCAGCAGCTTATGGCCTCCTGCAGACACTGAAGCTTTCTTT. Protein: CASSLWPPADTEAFF. The full variable domain, completed using reference TRBV7-2 and TRBJ1-1, is GAGVSQSPSNKVTEKGKDVELRCDPISGHTALYWYRQSLGQGLEFLIYFQGNSAPDKSGLPSDRFSAERTGGSVSTLTIQRTQQEDSAVYLCASSLWPPADTEAFFGQGTRLTVV.

CDR3 sequence: CASSLGLGTGGYTGELFF. CDR3 nucleotide sequence: TGCGCCAGCAGCTTGGGGCTCGGGACAGGAGGTTACACCGGGGAGCTGTTTTTT. The chain employs TRBV5-1 and TRBJ2-2; 8 bases are shared with TRBD1. The CDR3 covers 18 residues. Losses at the gene ends were 0 bases for V and 3 bases for J; bases not matched to a gene: 10. Looked up from germline, CDR1 is SGHRS and CDR2 is YFSETQ.

This rearrangement joins TRBV5-1 to TRBJ1-5; 10 bases match TRBD1. The V gene end was trimmed by 3 bases and the J gene end by 7 bases; junction bases not matched to a gene: 7. The CDR3 contains 15 residues. Per the germline V gene, CDR1 is SGHRS and CDR2 is YFSETQ. The CDR3 is CASSWGTGVDQPQHF. The CDR3 bases are TGCGCCAGCAGCTGGGGGACAGGGGTTGACCAGCCCCAGCATTTT.

The chain uses TRBV2 and TRBJ1-4, with D possibly matching TRBD1 (5 bases). In germline, CDR1 is SNHLY, CDR2 FYNNEI. The CDR3 totals 14 residues. Trimming pared 3 bases from V and 8 bases from J, leaving 13 bases between. The CDR3 DNA follows: TGTGCCAGCAGTGACGGAGGGGCAGGGGAAAAACTGTTTTTT. As protein: CASSDGGAGEKLFF.

As concerns this clone: Without the conserved terminal phenylalanine or tryptophan, this CDR3 likely stems from a read error. It is unclear where the CDR3 begins or ends on the DNA, so no DNA is shown, and the CDR3 is as TCRdb lists it. The CDR3 protein is CASSQEAH. The J gene is TRBJ2-7, the V gene TRBV14; the table's D call TRBD2 went unverified against the DNA. Germline V gene data show CDR1 as SGHDN and CDR2 as FVKESK. Ends included, the CDR3 has 8 residues.